This TCR beta chain was documented in a study of OX40 agonist ivuxolimab in advanced cancers. Study details: Ivuxolimab, an antibody that agonizes OX40 (CD134), was administered to the patients. Aged about 20 to 80 with a mean of roughly 65 years, they were about 78% male. Findings and limits, study-wide: The study did not work out the antigen specificity of the expanded peripheral T cells. Relatively little clonal expansion, among the lowest observed, appeared in partial responders at 0.1-3.0 mg/kg.

In this sample, this clone turned up a few times. Its specificity is not known. TCRdb's table, derived via immunoSEQ multiplex PCR, lists solely in-frame clones and lacks some. The sample includes approximately 25,000 clones, around 81% of them seen just once. Germline CDR1 and CDR2: SEHNR and FQNEAQ (reference sequence). The CDR3 totals 19 residues. The ends were cut back, 2 bases at V and 2 bases at J, with 21 bases in the middle. The V gene is TRBV7-9, the J gene TRBJ1-4, with a tentative D call TRBD1 (5 bases). The sample consisted of CD4+ or CD8+ T cells sorted from blood, taken in a trial of the OX40 agonist ivuxolimab. The TCR originated in an adult with an advanced solid tumor such as melanoma, head and neck, liver or kidney cancer. CDR3 region: CASSLPRDSWTGTNEKLFF. CDR3 nucleotide sequence: TGTGCCAGCAGCTTACCACGGGACTCCTGGACGGGGACTAATGAAAAACTGTTTTTT.